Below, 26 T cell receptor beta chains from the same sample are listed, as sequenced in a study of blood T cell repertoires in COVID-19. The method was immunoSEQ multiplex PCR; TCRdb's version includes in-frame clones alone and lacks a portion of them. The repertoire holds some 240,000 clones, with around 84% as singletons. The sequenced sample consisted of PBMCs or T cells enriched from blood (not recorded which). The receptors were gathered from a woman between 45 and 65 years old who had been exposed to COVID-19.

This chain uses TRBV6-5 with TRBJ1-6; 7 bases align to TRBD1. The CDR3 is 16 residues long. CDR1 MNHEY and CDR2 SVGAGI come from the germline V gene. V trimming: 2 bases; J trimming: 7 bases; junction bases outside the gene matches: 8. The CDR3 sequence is CASSYRDRLWNSPLHF. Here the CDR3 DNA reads TGTGCCAGCAGTTACCGGGACAGACTCTGGAATTCACCCCTCCACTTT.

DNA of the CDR3: TGTGCCAGCAGCCCTCAGCTAGCGGGAAACAATGAGCAGTTCTTC. It encodes CASSPQLAGNNEQFF. V and J are TRBV28 and TRBJ2-1; 9 positions match TRBD2. The CDR3 extends over 15 amino acids. Per germline, CDR1 MDHEN and CDR2 SYDVKM. V lost 6 bases and J lost 5; bases outside the gene matches: 8.

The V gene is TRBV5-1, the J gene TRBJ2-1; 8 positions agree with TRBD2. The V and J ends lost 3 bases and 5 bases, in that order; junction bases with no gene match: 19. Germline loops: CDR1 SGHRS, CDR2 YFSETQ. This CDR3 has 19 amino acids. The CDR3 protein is CASSWYPAAGGPNNNEQFF. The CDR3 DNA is TGCGCCAGCAGCTGGTACCCGGCTGCGGGGGGCCCGAATAACAATGAGCAGTTCTTC.

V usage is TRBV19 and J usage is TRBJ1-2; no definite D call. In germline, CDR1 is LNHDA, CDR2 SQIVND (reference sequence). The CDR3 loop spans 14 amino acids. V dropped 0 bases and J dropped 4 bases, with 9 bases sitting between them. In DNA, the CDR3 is TGTGCCAGTAGTATAGACAGACGGGGCTATGGCTACACCTTC. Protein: CASSIDRRGYGYTF.

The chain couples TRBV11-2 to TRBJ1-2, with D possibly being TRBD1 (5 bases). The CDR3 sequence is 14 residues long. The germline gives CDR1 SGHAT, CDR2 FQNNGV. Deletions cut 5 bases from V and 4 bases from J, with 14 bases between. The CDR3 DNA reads TGTGCCAGCAGCCCGGGGGAGGGGAGCTATGGCTACACCTTC. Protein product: CASSPGEGSYGYTF.

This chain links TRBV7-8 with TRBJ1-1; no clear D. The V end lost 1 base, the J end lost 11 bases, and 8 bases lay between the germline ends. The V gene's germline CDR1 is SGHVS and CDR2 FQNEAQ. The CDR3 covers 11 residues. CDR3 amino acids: CASSLVGEAFF. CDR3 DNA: TGTGCCAGCAGCTTAGTTGGGGAGGCTTTCTTT.

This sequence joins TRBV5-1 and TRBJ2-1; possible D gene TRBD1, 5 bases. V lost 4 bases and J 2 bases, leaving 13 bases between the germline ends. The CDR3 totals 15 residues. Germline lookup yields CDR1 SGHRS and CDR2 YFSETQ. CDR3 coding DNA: TGCGCCAGCAGCGGTGGGGCTCGGACCTACAATGAGCAGTTCTTC. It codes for CASSGGARTYNEQFF. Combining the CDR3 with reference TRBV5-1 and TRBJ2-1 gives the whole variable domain KAGVTQTPRYLIKTRGQQVTLSCSPISGHRSVSWYQQTPGQGLQFLFEYFSETQRNKGNFPGRFSGRQFSNSRSEMNVSTLELGDSALYLCASSGGARTYNEQFFGPGTRLTVL.

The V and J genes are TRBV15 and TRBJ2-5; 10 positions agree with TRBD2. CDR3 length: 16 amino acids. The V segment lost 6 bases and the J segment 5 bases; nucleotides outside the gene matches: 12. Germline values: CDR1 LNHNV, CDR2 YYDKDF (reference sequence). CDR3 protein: CATSGVAGGRGETQYF. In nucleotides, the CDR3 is TGTGCCACCAGTGGAGTAGCGGGGGGCCGAGGGGAGACCCAGTACTTC.

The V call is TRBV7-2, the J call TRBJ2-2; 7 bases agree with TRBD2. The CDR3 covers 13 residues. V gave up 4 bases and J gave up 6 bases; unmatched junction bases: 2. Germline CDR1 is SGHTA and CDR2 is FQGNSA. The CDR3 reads CASSWTRPGELFF. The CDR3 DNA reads TGTGCCAGCAGCTGGACTAGGCCCGGGGAGCTGTTTTTT.

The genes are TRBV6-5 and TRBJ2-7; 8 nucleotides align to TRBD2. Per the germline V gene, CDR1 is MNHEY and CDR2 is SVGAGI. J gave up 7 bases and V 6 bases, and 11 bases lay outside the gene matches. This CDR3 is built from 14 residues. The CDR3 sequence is CASRATGTREEQYF. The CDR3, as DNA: TGTGCCAGCAGAGCGACCGGGACTAGGGAGGAGCAGTACTTC.

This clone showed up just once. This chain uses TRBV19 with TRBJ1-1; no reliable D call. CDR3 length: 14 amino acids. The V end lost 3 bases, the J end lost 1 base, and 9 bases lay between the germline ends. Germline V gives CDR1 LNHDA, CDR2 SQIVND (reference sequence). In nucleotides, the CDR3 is TGTGCCAGTAGTATTATGAGCGGGAACACTGAAGCTTTCTTT. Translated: CASSIMSGNTEAFF.

The CDR3 DNA reads TGCAGCGTTGCCCTGGACAATGTGAAGTACGAGCAGTACTTC. Amino acid sequence: CSVALDNVKYEQYF. The chain combines TRBV29-1 with TRBJ2-7; possible D gene TRBD1, 5 bases. V shed 4 bases and J shed 4 bases, with 17 bases lying between them. Germline V CDR1 and CDR2: SQVTM, ANQGSEA. CDR3 length: 14 residues.

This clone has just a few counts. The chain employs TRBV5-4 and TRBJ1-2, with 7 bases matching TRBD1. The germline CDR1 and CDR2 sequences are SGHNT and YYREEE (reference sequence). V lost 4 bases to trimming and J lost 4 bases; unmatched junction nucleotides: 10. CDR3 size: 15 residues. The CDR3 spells CASSPWTGNGYGYTF. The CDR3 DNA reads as TGTGCCAGCAGCCCCTGGACAGGTAACGGCTATGGCTACACCTTC. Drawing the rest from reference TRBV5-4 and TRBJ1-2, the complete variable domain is ETGVTQSPTHLIKTRGQQVTLRCSSQSGHNTVSWYQQALGQGPQFIFQYYREEENGRGNFPPRFSGLQFPNYSSELNVNALELDDSALYLCASSPWTGNGYGYTFGSGTRLTVV.

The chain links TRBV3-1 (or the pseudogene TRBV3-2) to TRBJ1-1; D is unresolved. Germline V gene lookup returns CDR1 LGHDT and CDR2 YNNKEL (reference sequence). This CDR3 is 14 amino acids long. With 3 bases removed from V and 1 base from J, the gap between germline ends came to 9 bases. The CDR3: CASSQTGRNTEAFF. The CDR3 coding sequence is TGTGCCAGCAGCCAGACTGGCAGGAACACTGAAGCTTTCTTT.

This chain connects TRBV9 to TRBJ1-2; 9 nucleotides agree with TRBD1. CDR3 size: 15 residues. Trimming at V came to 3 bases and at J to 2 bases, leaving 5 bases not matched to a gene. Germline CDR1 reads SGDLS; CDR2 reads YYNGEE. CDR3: CASSANRGLNYGYTF. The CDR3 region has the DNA TGTGCCAGCAGCGCAAACAGGGGGCTAAACTATGGCTACACCTTC.

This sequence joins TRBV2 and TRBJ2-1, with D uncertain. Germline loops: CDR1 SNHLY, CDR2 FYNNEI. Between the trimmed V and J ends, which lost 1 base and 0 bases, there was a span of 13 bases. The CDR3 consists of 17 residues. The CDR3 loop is CASSEDETGHSYNEQFF. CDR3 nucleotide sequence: TGTGCCAGCAGTGAAGATGAAACGGGTCACTCCTACAATGAGCAGTTCTTC.

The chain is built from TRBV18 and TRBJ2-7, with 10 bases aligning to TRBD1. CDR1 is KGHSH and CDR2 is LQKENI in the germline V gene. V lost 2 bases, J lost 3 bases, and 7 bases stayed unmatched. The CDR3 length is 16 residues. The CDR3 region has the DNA TGTGCCAGCTCACCAAAACCGGGACAGGGGAACTACGAGCAGTACTTC. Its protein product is CASSPKPGQGNYEQYF.

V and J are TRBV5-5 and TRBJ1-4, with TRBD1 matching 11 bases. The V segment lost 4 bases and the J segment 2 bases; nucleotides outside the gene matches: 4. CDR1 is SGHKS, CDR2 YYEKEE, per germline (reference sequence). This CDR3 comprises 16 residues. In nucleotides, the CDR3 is TGTGCCAGCAGCCCTCGGGACAGGGGGACTAATGAAAAACTGTTTTTT. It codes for CASSPRDRGTNEKLFF.

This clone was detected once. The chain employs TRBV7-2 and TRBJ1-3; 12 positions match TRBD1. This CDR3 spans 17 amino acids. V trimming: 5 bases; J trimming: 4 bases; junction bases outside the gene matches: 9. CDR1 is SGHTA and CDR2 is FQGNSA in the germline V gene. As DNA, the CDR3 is TGTGCCAGCAGCCTCAACCCGGGACAGGGGGCAGGAAACACCATATATTTT. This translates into CASSLNPGQGAGNTIYF.

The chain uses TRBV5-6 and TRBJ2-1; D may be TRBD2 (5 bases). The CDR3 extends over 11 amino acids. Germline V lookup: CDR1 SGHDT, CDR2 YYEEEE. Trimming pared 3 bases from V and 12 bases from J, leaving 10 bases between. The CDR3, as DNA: TGTGCCAGCAGCTCGGACTCCTTGCAGTTCTTC. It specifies CASSSDSLQFF.

The CDR3 loop reads CASSLGPSYGYTF. For the CDR3, the DNA is TGTGCCAGCAGCTTAGGGCCCTCCTATGGCTACACCTTC. This chain joins TRBV7-2 and TRBJ1-2; no clear D. The germline V and J ends were trimmed by 1 base and 4 bases, with 7 bases remaining between them. Germline V gives CDR1 SGHTA, CDR2 FQGNSA. This CDR3 is built from 13 residues.

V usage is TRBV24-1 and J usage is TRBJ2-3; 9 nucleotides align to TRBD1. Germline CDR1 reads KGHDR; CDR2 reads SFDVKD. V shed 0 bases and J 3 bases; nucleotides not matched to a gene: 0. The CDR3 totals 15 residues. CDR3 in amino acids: CATSDLDRGTDTQYF. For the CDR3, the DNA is TGTGCCACCAGTGATTTGGACAGGGGGACAGATACGCAGTATTTT.

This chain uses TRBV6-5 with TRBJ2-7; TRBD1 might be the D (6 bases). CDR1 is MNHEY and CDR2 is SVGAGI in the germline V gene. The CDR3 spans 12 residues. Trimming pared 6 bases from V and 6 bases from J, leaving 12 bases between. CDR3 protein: CASSPDRFEQYF. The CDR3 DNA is TGTGCCAGCAGCCCGGACAGATTCGAGCAGTACTTC.

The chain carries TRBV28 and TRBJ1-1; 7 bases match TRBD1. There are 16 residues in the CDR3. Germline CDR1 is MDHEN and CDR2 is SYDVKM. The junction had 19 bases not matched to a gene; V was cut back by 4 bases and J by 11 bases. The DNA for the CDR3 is TGTGCCAGCAGTTCCCCCCACAGTGTACAGGGGATGAACGCTTTCTTT. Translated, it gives CASSSPHSVQGMNAFF.

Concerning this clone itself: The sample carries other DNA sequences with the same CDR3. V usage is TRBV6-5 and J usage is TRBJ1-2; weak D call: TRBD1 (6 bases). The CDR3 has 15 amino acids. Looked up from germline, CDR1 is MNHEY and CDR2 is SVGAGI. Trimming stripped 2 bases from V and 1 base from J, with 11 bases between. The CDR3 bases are TGTGCCAGCAGTTACAGCGGGGGCCTTAACTATGGCTACACCTTC. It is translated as CASSYSGGLNYGYTF.

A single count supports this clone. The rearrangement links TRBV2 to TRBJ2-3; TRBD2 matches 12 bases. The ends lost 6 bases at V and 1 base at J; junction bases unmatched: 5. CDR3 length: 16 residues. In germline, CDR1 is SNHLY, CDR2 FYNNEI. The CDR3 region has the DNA TGTGCCAGCAGCCCGACTAGCGGGGGACGCACAGATACGCAGTATTTT. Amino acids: CASSPTSGGRTDTQYF.